Below, 4 T cell receptor beta chains from the same sample are listed, as sequenced in a study of cytomegalovirus exposure and HLA in healthy donors. This PCR relied on a set of 60 Vbeta primers and 13 Jbeta primers. The repertoire was sequenced with immunoSEQ multiplex PCR; TCRdb's copy has only in-frame clones and lacks some. The sample lists about 110,000 clones; about three quarters were seen once. The sequencing sample was made of PBMCs. These receptors were taken from an older woman in good health and CMV-seropositive.

This chain uses TRBV5-1 with TRBJ2-5; TRBD2 might be the D (6 bases). With the DNA end fitting TRBJ2-7 better, the J assignment may be wrong. Germline V CDR1 and CDR2: SGHRS, YFSETQ. CDR3 length equals 14 residues. The CDR3 here is CASSYPEAGSEQYF. As DNA, the CDR3 is TGCGCCAGCAGCTACCCCGAAGCGGGCAGCGAGCAGTACTTC.

This chain joins TRBV29-1 and TRBJ1-2, with unresolved D. V dropped 4 bases and J dropped 0 bases, with 15 bases sitting between them. CDR3 size: 15 residues. Germline CDR1 and CDR2: SQVTM and ANQGSEA. CDR3 sequence reads: CSVVLWTGANYGYTF. The CDR3 nucleotides are TGCAGCGTTGTTCTCTGGACTGGAGCTAACTATGGCTACACCTTC.

The rearrangement links TRBV9 to TRBJ1-1; possible D gene TRBD1, 5 bases. The CDR3 loop spans 12 amino acids. The V and J ends lost 0 bases and 14 bases respectively, with 14 bases between them. CDR1 is SGDLS, CDR2 YYNGEE, per germline. Written as DNA, the CDR3 is TGTGCCAGCAGCGTAGTTCAGGGTAATGTATTCTTT. This encodes CASSVVQGNVFF.

This chain joins TRBV29-1 and TRBJ1-2; 7 nucleotides match TRBD1. Per germline, CDR1 SQVTM and CDR2 ANQGSEA. This CDR3 has 14 residues. J gave up 4 bases and V 7 bases, and 12 bases lay outside the gene matches. The CDR3: CSGVGQGGGYGYTF. The CDR3 DNA sequence: TGCAGCGGGGTGGGTCAGGGGGGAGGCTATGGCTACACCTTC.